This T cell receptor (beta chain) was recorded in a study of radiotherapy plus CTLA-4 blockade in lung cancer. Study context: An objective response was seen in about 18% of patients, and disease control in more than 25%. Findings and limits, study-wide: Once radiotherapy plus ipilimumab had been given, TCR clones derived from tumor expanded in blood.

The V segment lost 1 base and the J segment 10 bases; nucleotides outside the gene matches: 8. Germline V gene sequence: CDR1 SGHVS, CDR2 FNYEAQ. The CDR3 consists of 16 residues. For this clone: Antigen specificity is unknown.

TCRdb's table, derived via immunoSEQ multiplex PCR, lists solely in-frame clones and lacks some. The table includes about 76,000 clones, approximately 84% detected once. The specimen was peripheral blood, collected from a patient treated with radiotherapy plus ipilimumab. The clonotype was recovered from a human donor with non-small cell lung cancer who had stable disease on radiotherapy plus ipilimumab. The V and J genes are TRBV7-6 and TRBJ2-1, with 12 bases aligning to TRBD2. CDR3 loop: CASSLGWTSGEGEQFF. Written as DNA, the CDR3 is TGTGCCAGCAGCTTAGGGTGGACTAGCGGGGAGGGAGAGCAGTTCTTC.